The clone carrying this T cell receptor beta chain occurred a few times. Its antigen remains unidentified. The sample belongs to a study of T cell repertoires in cytomegalovirus infection. The study's findings and limits: Public TCR beta family frequency separated CMV-and-HLA carriers, including in an independent cohort.

TCRdb independently ran MiXCR on the reads; one entry per CDR3 protein. This sample has 150,000 to 200,000 distinct CDR3 sequences, with 14% found just once. Trimming took 7 bases from V and 2 from J; bases not matched to a gene: 3. The CDR3 consists of 13 residues. Germline assignment: CDR1 SQVTM and CDR2 ANQGSEA. This chain uses TRBV29-1 with TRBJ2-3; 10 nucleotides align to TRBD1. The sequence came from a human donor in good health (CMV status not recorded). Some clones in this sample may be carry-over from other donors' samples. The sample taken for sequencing was PBMCs. The CDR3 reads CSGGQGYTDTQYF. In nucleotides, the CDR3 is TGCAGCGGGGGACAGGGGTACACAGATACGCAGTATTTT.